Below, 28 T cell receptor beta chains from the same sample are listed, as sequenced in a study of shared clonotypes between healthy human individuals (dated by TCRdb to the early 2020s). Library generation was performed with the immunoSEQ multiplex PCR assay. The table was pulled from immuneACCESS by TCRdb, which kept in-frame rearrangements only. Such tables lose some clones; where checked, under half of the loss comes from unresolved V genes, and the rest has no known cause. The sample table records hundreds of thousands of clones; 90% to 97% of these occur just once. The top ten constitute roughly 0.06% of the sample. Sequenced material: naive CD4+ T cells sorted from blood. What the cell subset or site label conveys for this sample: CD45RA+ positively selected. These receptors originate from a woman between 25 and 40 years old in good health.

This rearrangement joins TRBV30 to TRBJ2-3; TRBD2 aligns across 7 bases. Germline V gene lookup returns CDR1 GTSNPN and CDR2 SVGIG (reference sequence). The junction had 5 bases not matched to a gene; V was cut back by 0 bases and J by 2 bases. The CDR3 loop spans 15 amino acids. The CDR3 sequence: CAWSVGGSFTDTQYF. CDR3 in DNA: TGTGCCTGGAGTGTGGGCGGGAGCTTCACAGATACGCAGTATTTT.

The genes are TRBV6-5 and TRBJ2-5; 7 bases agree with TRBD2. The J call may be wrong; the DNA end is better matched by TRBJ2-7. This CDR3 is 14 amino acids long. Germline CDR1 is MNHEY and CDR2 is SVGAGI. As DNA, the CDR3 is TGTGCCAGCAGTGGAACCGGGACTAACTACGAGCAGTACTTC. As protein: CASSGTGTNYEQYF.

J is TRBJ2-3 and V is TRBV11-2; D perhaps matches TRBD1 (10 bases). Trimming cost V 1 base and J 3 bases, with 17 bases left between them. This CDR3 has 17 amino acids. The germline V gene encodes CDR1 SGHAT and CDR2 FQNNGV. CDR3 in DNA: TGTGCCAGCAGCTTAGGGCTAGCGGGACAGGGGACAGATACGCAGTATTTT. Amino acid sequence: CASSLGLAGQGTDTQYF. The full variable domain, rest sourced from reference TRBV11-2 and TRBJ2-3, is EAGVAQSPRYKIIEKRQSVAFWCNPISGHATLYWYQQILGQGPKLLIQFQNNGVVDDSQLPKDRFSAERLKGVDSTLKIQPAKLEDSAVYLCASSLGLAGQGTDTQYFGPGTRLTVL.

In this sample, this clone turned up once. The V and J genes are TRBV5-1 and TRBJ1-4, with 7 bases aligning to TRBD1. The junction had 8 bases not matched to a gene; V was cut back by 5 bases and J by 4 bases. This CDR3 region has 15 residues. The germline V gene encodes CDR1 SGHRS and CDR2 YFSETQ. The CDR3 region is CASRALGQNNEKLFF. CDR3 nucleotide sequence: TGCGCCAGCAGGGCCTTGGGACAGAATAATGAAAAACTGTTTTTT.

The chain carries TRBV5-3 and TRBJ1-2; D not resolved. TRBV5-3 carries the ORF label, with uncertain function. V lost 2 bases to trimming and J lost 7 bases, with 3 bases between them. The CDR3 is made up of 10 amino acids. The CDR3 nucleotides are TGTGCCAGAAGCTTATGTGGCTACACCTTC. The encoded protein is CARSLCGYTF.

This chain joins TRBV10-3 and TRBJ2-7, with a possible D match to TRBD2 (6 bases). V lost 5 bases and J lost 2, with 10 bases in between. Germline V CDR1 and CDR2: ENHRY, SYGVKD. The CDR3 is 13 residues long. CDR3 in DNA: TGTGCCATCAGTCAGAGGGAGGCCTACGAGCAGTACTTC. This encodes CAISQREAYEQYF.

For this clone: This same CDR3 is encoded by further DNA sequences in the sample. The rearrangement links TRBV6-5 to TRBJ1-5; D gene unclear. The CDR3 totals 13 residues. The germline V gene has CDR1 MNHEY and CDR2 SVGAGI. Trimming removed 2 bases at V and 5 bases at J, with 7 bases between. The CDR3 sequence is CASSYDGDQPQHF. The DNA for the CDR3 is TGTGCCAGCAGTTACGACGGGGATCAGCCCCAGCATTTT.

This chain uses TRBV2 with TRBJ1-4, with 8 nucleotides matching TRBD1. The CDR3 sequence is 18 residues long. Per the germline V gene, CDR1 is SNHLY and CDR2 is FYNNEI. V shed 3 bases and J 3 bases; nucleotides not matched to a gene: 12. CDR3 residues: CASSDGAGGVEANEKLFF. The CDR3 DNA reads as TGTGCCAGCAGTGACGGTGCAGGGGGCGTCGAAGCTAATGAAAAACTGTTTTTT. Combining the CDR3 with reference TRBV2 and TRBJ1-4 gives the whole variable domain EPEVTQTPSHQVTQMGQEVILRCVPISNHLYFYWYRQILGQKVEFLVSFYNNEISEKSEIFDDQFSVERPDGSNFTLKIRSTKLEDSAMYFCASSDGAGGVEANEKLFFGSGTQLSVL.

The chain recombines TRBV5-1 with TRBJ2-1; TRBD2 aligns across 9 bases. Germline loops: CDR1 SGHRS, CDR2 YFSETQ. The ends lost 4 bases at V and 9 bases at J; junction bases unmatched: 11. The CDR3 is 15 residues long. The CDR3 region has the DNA TGCGCCAGCAGCCAAGTAGCGGGAGTCGAAGGTGAGCAGTTCTTC. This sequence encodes CASSQVAGVEGEQFF.

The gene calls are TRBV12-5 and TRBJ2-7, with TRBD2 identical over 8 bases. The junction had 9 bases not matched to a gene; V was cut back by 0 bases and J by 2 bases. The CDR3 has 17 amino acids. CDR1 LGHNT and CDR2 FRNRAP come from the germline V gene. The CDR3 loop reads CASGLVPKLADPYEQYF. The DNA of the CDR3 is TGTGCTAGTGGTTTGGTACCCAAACTAGCGGACCCCTACGAGCAGTACTTC.

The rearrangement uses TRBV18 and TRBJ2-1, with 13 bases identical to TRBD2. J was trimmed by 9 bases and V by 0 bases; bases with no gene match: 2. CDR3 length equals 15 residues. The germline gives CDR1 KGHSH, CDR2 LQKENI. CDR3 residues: CASSPPTSGRGEQFF. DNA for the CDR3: TGTGCCAGCTCACCACCAACTAGCGGGAGGGGTGAGCAGTTCTTC.

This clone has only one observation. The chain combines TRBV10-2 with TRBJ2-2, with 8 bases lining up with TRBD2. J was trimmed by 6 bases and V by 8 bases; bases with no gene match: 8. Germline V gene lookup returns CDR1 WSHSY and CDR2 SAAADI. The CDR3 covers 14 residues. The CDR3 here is CASYSGTSSGELFF. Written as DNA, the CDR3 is TGCGCCAGCTACTCTGGGACTAGTTCCGGGGAGCTGTTTTTT.

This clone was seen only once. CDR3 coding DNA: TGTGCCAGCAGCCATCCGACCGGGACAGGGTATCAGCCCCAGCATTTT. It codes for CASSHPTGTGYQPQHF. This sequence joins TRBV11-2 and TRBJ1-5, with 9 bases lining up with TRBD1. The CDR3 consists of 16 residues. Germline V gene lookup returns CDR1 SGHAT and CDR2 FQNNGV. V lost 5 bases to trimming and J lost 5 bases; unmatched junction nucleotides: 10. Together with reference TRBV11-2 and TRBJ1-5, the CDR3 gives the full variable domain: EAGVAQSPRYKIIEKRQSVAFWCNPISGHATLYWYQQILGQGPKLLIQFQNNGVVDDSQLPKDRFSAERLKGVDSTLKIQPAKLEDSAVYLCASSHPTGTGYQPQHFGDGTRLSIL.

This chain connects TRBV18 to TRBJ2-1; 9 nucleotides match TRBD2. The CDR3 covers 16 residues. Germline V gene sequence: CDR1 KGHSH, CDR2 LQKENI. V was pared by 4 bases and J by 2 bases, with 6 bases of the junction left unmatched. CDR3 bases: TGTGCCAGCTCACAAATGACTAGCGGCCCCTACAATGAGCAGTTCTTC. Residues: CASSQMTSGPYNEQFF.

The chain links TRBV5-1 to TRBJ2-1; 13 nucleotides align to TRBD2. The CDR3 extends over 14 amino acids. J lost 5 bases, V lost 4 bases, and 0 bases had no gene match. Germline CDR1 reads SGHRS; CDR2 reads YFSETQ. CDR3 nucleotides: TGCGCCAGCAGCGGGACTAGCGGGAACAATGAGCAGTTCTTC. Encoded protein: CASSGTSGNNEQFF. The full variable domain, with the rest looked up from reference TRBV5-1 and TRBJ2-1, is KAGVTQTPRYLIKTRGQQVTLSCSPISGHRSVSWYQQTPGQGLQFLFEYFSETQRNKGNFPGRFSGRQFSNSRSEMNVSTLELGDSALYLCASSGTSGNNEQFFGPGTRLTVL.

CDR3 sequence: CASSSGQSSYEQYF. DNA of the CDR3: TGCGCCAGCAGCTCGGGACAGAGCTCCTACGAGCAGTACTTC. The rearrangement uses TRBV5-1 and TRBJ2-7; 7 positions agree with TRBD1. Germline V gene sequence: CDR1 SGHRS, CDR2 YFSETQ. The CDR3 has 14 residues. The junction had 3 bases not matched to a gene; V was cut back by 3 bases and J by 0 bases.

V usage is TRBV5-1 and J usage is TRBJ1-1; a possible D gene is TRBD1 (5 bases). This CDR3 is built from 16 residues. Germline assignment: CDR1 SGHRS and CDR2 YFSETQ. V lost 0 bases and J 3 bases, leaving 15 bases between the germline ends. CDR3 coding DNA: TGCGCCAGCAGCTTGGCGATAGACAGCTCGGACACTGAAGCTTTCTTT. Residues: CASSLAIDSSDTEAFF.

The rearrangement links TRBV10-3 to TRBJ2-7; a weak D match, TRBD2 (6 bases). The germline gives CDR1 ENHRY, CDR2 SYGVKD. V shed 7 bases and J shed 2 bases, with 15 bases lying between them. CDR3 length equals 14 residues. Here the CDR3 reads CAITKGGEPYEQYF. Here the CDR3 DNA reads TGTGCCATCACCAAAGGAGGGGAACCCTACGAGCAGTACTTC.

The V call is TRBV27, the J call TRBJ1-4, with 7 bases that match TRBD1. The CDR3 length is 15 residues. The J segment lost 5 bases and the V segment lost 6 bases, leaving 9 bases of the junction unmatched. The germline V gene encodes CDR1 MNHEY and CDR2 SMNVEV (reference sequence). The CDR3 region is CASSPRQGGNEKLFF. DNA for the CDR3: TGTGCCAGCAGCCCTCGACAGGGAGGGAATGAAAAACTGTTTTTT.

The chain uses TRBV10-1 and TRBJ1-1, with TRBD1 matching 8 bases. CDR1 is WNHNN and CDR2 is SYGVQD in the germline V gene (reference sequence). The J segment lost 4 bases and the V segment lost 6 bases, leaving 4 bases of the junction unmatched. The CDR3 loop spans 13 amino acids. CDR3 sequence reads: CASSITGGTEAFF. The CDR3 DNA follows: TGCGCCAGCAGCATTACAGGGGGCACTGAAGCTTTCTTT.

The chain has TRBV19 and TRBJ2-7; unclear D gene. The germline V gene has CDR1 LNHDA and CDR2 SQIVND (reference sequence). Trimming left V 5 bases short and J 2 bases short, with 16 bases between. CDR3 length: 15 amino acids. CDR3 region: CASSRTSPIAYEQYF. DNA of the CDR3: TGTGCCAGTAGTCGGACCTCCCCCATCGCCTACGAGCAGTACTTC.

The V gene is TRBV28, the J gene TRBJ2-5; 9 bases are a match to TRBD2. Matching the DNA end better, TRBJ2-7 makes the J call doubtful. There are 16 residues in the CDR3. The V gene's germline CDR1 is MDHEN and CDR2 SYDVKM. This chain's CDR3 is CASSLFPSGASYEQYF. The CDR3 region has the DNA TGTGCCAGCAGTTTATTCCCTAGCGGGGCATCCTACGAGCAGTACTTC.

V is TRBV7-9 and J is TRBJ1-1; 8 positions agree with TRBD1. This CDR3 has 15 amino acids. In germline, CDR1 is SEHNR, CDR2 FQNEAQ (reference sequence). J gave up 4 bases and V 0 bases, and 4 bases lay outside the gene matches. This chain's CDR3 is CASSLAHTGGTEAFF. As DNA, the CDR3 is TGTGCCAGCAGCTTAGCTCATACAGGGGGCACTGAAGCTTTCTTT.

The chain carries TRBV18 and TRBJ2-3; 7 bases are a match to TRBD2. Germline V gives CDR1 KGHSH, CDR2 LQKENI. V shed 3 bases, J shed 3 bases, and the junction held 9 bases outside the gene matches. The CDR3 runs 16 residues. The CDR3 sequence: CASSPLTDGRTDTQYF. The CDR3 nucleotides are TGTGCCAGCTCACCCCTGACTGACGGGAGGACAGATACGCAGTATTTT.

The CDR3 sequence: CATSRLALGNADTQYF. The DNA of the CDR3 is TGTGCCACCAGCAGACTAGCGTTGGGAAATGCAGATACGCAGTATTTT. V gene TRBV15 combines with J gene TRBJ2-3; a weak D match, TRBD2 (6 bases). Between the trimmed V and J ends, which lost 2 bases and 4 bases, there was a span of 16 bases. From germline, CDR1 is LNHNV and CDR2 YYDKDF (reference sequence). There are 16 residues in the CDR3.

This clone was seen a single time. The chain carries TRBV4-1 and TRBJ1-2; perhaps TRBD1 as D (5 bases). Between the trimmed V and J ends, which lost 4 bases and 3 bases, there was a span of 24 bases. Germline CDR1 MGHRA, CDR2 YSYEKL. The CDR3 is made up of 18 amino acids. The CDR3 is CASSPARGRGRADYGYTF. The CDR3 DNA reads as TGCGCCAGCAGCCCCGCCCGGGGGAGGGGCCGGGCGGACTATGGCTACACCTTC.

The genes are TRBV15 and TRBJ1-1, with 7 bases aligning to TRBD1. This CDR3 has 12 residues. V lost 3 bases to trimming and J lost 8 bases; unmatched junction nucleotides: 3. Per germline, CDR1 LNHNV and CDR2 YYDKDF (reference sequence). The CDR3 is CATSRTGMEAFF. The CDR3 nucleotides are TGTGCCACCAGCAGGACAGGGATGGAAGCTTTCTTT.

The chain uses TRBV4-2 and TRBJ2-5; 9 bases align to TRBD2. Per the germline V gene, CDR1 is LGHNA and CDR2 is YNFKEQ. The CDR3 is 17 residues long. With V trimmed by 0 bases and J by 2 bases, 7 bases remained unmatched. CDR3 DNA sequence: TGTGCCAGCAGCCAAGACTTCGGACTAGCGCTACAAGAGACCCAGTACTTC. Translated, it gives CASSQDFGLALQETQYF.